The 23 T cell receptor beta chains given below trace back to one sample, sequenced in a study of CD8 T cells in ankylosing spondylitis. General observations from the study: Roughly eight highly homologous variants formed a TCR beta motif that appeared characteristic of ankylosing spondylitis blood.

Which antigens these TCRs recognize remains unknown. TCRdb itself ran the 5' RACE reads through MiXCR, one entry per CDR3 protein. This sample has fewer than 750,000 distinct CDR3 sequences; under 20% occur once, and the top ten carry under 20%. Sequenced input: blood, either unsorted or a sorted T cell fraction (not recorded which). The origin of the receptors is a male donor with ankylosing spondylitis.

The V and J genes are TRBV6-1 and TRBJ1-5; D might be TRBD1 (6 bases). The CDR3 sequence is 14 residues long. The germline V gene encodes CDR1 MNHNS and CDR2 SASEGT. V lost 5 bases, J lost 5 bases, and 13 bases lay in between. The CDR3 loop reads CASSRQGPYQPQHF. The CDR3 coding sequence is TGTGCCAGCAGTCGCCAGGGGCCATATCAGCCCCAGCATTTT.

CDR3 coding DNA: TGTGCCAGCAGTTCCGGACTTGGAGCTTTCTTT. The encoded protein is CASSSGLGAFF. The chain couples TRBV27 to TRBJ1-1, with no clear D. V lost 4 bases and J 10 bases, leaving 10 bases between the germline ends. This CDR3 contains 11 residues. Per the germline V gene, CDR1 is MNHEY and CDR2 is SMNVEV (reference sequence).

This clonotype has at least ten counts. V is TRBV11-2 and J is TRBJ2-1; TRBD1 matches at 8 bases. The CDR3 length is 14 residues. The V and J ends lost 5 bases and 7 bases, in that order; junction bases with no gene match: 7. The germline V gene encodes CDR1 SGHAT and CDR2 FQNNGV. CDR3 region: CASSPDRGRNEQFF. The CDR3 DNA reads TGTGCCAGCAGCCCCGACAGGGGTCGGAATGAGCAGTTCTTC.

The sample holds a few counts of this clonotype. The chain carries TRBV6-2 or TRBV6-3 and TRBJ2-1; no reliable D call. Germline V gene sequence: CDR1 MNHEY, CDR2 SVGEGT. CDR3 length: 14 amino acids. V shed 4 bases and J shed 1 base, with 8 bases lying between them. CDR3 residues: CASSSWESYNEQFF. The CDR3 DNA sequence: TGTGCCAGCAGTTCGTGGGAATCCTACAATGAGCAGTTCTTC.

This clonotype was counted a few times. At one of its ends the junction is not consistent with the germline gene, which may arise from a read error. The V gene is TRBV7-9, the J gene TRBJ2-2; TRBD2 is a possible D gene (6 bases). The CDR3 is 17 residues long. The germline CDR1 and CDR2 sequences are SEHNR and FQNEAQ (reference sequence). CDR3 in amino acids: CASSSGTLALNTRELFF. The CDR3 coding sequence is TGTGCCAGCAGCTCCGGGACTCTGGCTTTAAACACCCGGGAGCTGTTTTTT.

V is TRBV12-3 or TRBV12-4 and J is TRBJ1-1, with D possibly TRBD1 on 5 matching bases. V gave up 3 bases and J gave up 1 base, with 12 bases separating them. The CDR3 runs to 15 residues. CDR3 residues: CASSFALDRNTEAFF. The CDR3 nucleotides read TGTGCCAGCAGTTTTGCCCTCGACAGGAACACTGAAGCTTTCTTT.

This clonotype has only a few counts. The chain combines TRBV20-1 with TRBJ2-7, with D possibly TRBD1 on 6 matching bases. Germline values: CDR1 DFQATT, CDR2 SNEGSKA (reference sequence). V was cut by 1 base and J by 6 bases, with 16 bases left in between. The CDR3 totals 14 residues. The CDR3 sequence: CSARGAAGDREQYF. DNA of the CDR3: TGCAGTGCTAGAGGGGCGGCAGGGGATCGCGAGCAGTACTTC.

This clonotype was counted between two and nine times. The chain links TRBV12-3 or TRBV12-4 to TRBJ2-7; D uncertain. V gave up 5 bases and J gave up 7 bases, with 12 bases separating them. This CDR3 is 12 amino acids long. CDR3 sequence: CASSIPWGEQYF. The CDR3 DNA reads TGTGCCAGCAGTATACCCTGGGGAGAGCAGTACTTC.

The rearrangement uses TRBV28 and TRBJ1-4; D gene unclear. Trimming removed 2 bases at V and 4 bases at J, with 8 bases between. Germline V gene sequence: CDR1 MDHEN, CDR2 SYDVKM. This CDR3 comprises 14 residues. Here the CDR3 DNA reads TGTGCCAGCAGTTTAAGCAGCCGTAATGAAAAACTGTTTTTT. Translated, it gives CASSLSSRNEKLFF.

V is TRBV9 and J is TRBJ2-1; D is perhaps TRBD2 (5 bases). Germline-derived CDR1 and CDR2 are SGDLS and YYNGEE. Trimming cost V 6 bases and J 6 bases, with 10 bases left between them. This CDR3 has 12 residues. CDR3 amino acids: CASTRDFNEQFF. CDR3 coding DNA: TGTGCCAGCACCCGGGATTTCAATGAGCAGTTCTTC.

This clonotype was counted between two and nine times. The rearrangement links TRBV28 to TRBJ2-5; D is ambiguous. The CDR3 contains 14 residues. The germline gives CDR1 MDHEN, CDR2 SYDVKM. Between the trimmed V and J ends, which lost 5 bases and 0 bases, there was a span of 10 bases. The CDR3 DNA reads as TGTGCCAGCAGTCCTCGAGACAACCAAGAGACCCAGTACTTC. It specifies CASSPRDNQETQYF.

This clonotype was observed a handful of times. The chain has TRBV7-2 and TRBJ1-2; perhaps TRBD1 as D (5 bases). The V and J ends lost 5 bases and 3 bases respectively, with 16 bases between them. This CDR3 contains 15 residues. CDR1 is SGHTA, CDR2 FQGNSA, per germline. The CDR3: CASSNRGQTYYGYTF. Here the CDR3 DNA reads TGTGCCAGCAGCAACCGGGGCCAGACTTACTATGGCTACACCTTC.

There are a few counts of this clonotype. This chain links TRBV10-3 with TRBJ2-1; TRBD2 aligns across 10 bases. In germline, CDR1 is ENHRY, CDR2 SYGVKD. The CDR3 length is 15 residues. V was pared by 4 bases and J by 4 bases, with 4 bases of the junction left unmatched. The CDR3 reads CAISGGLAVYNEQFF. The DNA of the CDR3 is TGTGCCATCAGTGGAGGACTAGCGGTTTACAATGAGCAGTTCTTC.

The rearrangement links TRBV5-1 to TRBJ2-7, with D possibly matching TRBD1 (6 bases). CDR1 is SGHRS, CDR2 YFSETQ, per germline. The CDR3 totals 15 residues. V dropped 2 bases and J dropped 1 base, with 13 bases sitting between them. CDR3 sequence: CASSFSRQESYEQYF. The CDR3 nucleotides are TGCGCCAGCAGCTTCTCCAGACAGGAGTCCTACGAGCAGTACTTC.

This rearrangement joins TRBV6-1 to TRBJ1-1, with TRBD1 identical over 7 bases. Per the germline V gene, CDR1 is MNHNS and CDR2 is SASEGT. The junction had 10 bases not matched to a gene; V was cut back by 6 bases and J by 3 bases. The CDR3 loop spans 15 amino acids. This CDR3 is CASSQIPTGYTEAFF. The CDR3 DNA is TGTGCCAGCAGCCAGATACCGACAGGGTACACTGAAGCTTTCTTT.

There are a few counts of this clonotype. This chain connects TRBV28 to TRBJ2-7, with a possible D match to TRBD2 (6 bases). This CDR3 is built from 14 residues. Between the trimmed V and J ends, which lost 8 bases and 4 bases, there was a span of 18 bases. The V gene's germline CDR1 is MDHEN and CDR2 SYDVKM. This CDR3 reads CASGRLGGLYEQYF. The CDR3 nucleotides read TGTGCCAGCGGGAGACTAGGCGGGCTGTACGAGCAGTACTTC.

The chain carries TRBV7-6 and TRBJ1-3, with D maybe TRBD1 (6 bases). The V gene lost 5 bases and the J gene lost 3 bases, with 17 bases spanning the gap. CDR1 is SGHVS and CDR2 is FNYEAQ in the germline V gene. This CDR3 comprises 16 residues. CDR3: CASSPTGGSGGNTIYF. The CDR3 DNA is TGTGCCAGCAGCCCCACTGGGGGCTCGGGTGGAAACACCATATATTTT.

There are a few counts of this clonotype. The CDR3 region has the DNA TGCGCCAGCAGCTTGGGGTCACCGGCGGAGGGTGAGCAGTTCTTC. As protein: CASSLGSPAEGEQFF. The chain employs TRBV5-1 and TRBJ2-1; a possible D gene is TRBD2 (6 bases). Germline values: CDR1 SGHRS, CDR2 YFSETQ. The ends were cut back, 0 bases at V and 9 bases at J, with 16 bases in the middle. CDR3 length: 15 amino acids. The complete variable domain, with remaining parts taken from reference TRBV5-1 and TRBJ2-1, reads KAGVTQTPRYLIKTRGQQVTLSCSPISGHRSVSWYQQTPGQGLQFLFEYFSETQRNKGNFPGRFSGRQFSNSRSEMNVSTLELGDSALYLCASSLGSPAEGEQFFGPGTRLTVL.

This clonotype has only a few counts. The chain joins TRBV12-3 or TRBV12-4 to TRBJ2-5; D gene uncertain. The CDR3 runs 14 residues. V lost 0 bases and J lost 6, with 11 bases in between. CDR3 bases: TGTGCCAGCAGTTTAGCGGCTAGTAGTCAGACCCAGTACTTC. Translated: CASSLAASSQTQYF.

The rearrangement joins TRBV7-2 to TRBJ2-7; 10 bases agree with TRBD2. Germline assignment: CDR1 SGHTA and CDR2 FQGNSA. Trimming at V came to 0 bases and at J to 9 bases, leaving 8 bases not matched to a gene. CDR3 size: 15 residues. The DNA of the CDR3 is TGTGCCAGCAGCTTAGCGCCTGCTAGCGGGAGTAGGCAGTACTTC. This translates into CASSLAPASGSRQYF.

This clonotype has only a few counts. This chain connects TRBV14 to TRBJ1-2, with D unresolved. V was pared by 3 bases and J by 1 base, with 9 bases between. Germline assignment: CDR1 SGHDN and CDR2 FVKESK. This CDR3 is 14 amino acids long. CDR3 protein: CASSHSGVNYGYTF. The CDR3, as DNA: TGTGCCAGCAGCCATTCTGGTGTTAACTATGGCTACACCTTC.

V usage is TRBV20-1 and J usage is TRBJ1-2, with D maybe TRBD1 (6 bases). Trimming shortened V by 6 bases and J by 7 bases, and 12 bases separated the two germline ends. Per germline, CDR1 DFQATT and CDR2 SNEGSKA (reference sequence). The CDR3 sequence is 11 residues long. The CDR3 region is CSAGGGVGYTF. The CDR3 nucleotides are TGCAGTGCAGGGGGGGGCGTTGGCTACACCTTC.

To note about this clonotype: A much bigger clone sits one base away, suggesting this may be a read error. This sequence joins TRBV6-2 or TRBV6-3 and TRBJ2-6; D is ambiguous. The V end lost 6 bases, the J end lost 0 bases, and 9 bases lay between the germline ends. Germline CDR1 MNHEY, CDR2 SVGEGT. The length of the CDR3 is 15 residues. CDR3 sequence (DNA): TGTGCCAGCAGCTCCGGGTGCTCTGGGGCCAACGTCCTGACTTTC. This encodes CASSSGCSGANVLTF.